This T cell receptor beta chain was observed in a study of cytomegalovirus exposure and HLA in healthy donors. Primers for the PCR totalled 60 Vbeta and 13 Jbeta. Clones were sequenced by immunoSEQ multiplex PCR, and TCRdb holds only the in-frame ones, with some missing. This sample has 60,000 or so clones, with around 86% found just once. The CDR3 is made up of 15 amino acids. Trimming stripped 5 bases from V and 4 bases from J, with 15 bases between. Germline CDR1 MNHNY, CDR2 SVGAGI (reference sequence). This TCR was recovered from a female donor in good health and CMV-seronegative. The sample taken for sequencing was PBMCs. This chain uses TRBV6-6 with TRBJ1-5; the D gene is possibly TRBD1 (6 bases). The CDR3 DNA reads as TGTGCCAGCAGTCCCGGCAGGGGATTGAATCAGCCCCAGCATTTT. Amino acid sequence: CASSPGRGLNQPQHF.